The 27 T cell receptor beta chains below come from one sample, sequenced in a study of CD8 T cells in Susac syndrome. RNA, at about 0.45 to 1 ug, was reverse transcribed with random hexamers. TCRdb re-called the immunoSEQ multiplex PCR reads through MiXCR, storing one row per CDR3 protein. The data show 200,000 to 250,000 distinct CDR3 sequences, more than 85% seen once. The sequenced material came from CD4+ T cells from PBMCs. These receptors were collected from a human donor with multiple sclerosis.

The chain uses TRBV20-1 and TRBJ2-3; no clear D gene. The germline CDR1 and CDR2 sequences are DFQATT and SNEGSKA (reference sequence). The CDR3 length is 14 residues. V lost 6 bases and J lost 0, with 13 bases in between. In nucleotides, the CDR3 is TGCAGTGCCGGAAGGGCATTTAGCACAGATACGCAGTATTTT. Translation gives CSAGRAFSTDTQYF.

The chain joins TRBV12-3 or TRBV12-4 to TRBJ2-3; no clear D gene. V lost 5 bases and J lost 1, with 13 bases in between. CDR3 length: 15 amino acids. For the CDR3, the DNA is TGTGCCAGCAGTCACGCCGGAACTGGCACAGATACGCAGTATTTT. Its protein is CASSHAGTGTDTQYF.

The rearrangement joins TRBV7-2 to TRBJ2-1, with D tentatively TRBD2 (6 bases). This CDR3 is built from 16 residues. The germline V gene encodes CDR1 SGHTA and CDR2 FQGNSA. V was trimmed by 0 bases and J by 0 bases, leaving 9 bases between them. CDR3 in amino acids: CASSLAAGSSYNEQFF. The CDR3 bases are TGTGCCAGCAGCTTAGCGGCGGGGAGCTCCTACAATGAGCAGTTCTTC.

V is TRBV15 and J is TRBJ1-2; unclear D gene. Germline V gene lookup returns CDR1 LNHNV and CDR2 YYDKDF (reference sequence). The CDR3 totals 14 residues. V gave up 3 bases and J gave up 5 bases, with 13 bases separating them. The CDR3: CATSSRAGQYGYTF. CDR3 DNA sequence: TGTGCCACCAGCAGCAGAGCGGGCCAATATGGCTACACCTTC. The full variable domain, in which reference TRBV15 and TRBJ1-2 provide the parts outside the CDR3, is DAMVIQNPRYQVTQFGKPVTLSCSQTLNHNVMYWYQQKSSQAPKLLFHYYDKDFNNEADTPDNFQSRRPNTSFCFLDIRSPGLGDTAMYLCATSSRAGQYGYTFGSGTRLTVV.

The J gene is TRBJ2-1, the V gene TRBV19, with 8 bases that match TRBD1. Looked up from germline, CDR1 is LNHDA and CDR2 is SQIVND (reference sequence). The CDR3 is made up of 17 amino acids. After removal of 5 bases from V and 9 bases from J, the junction contained 18 bases not matched to a gene. This CDR3 is CASSVTSGTGGVAEQFF. CDR3 coding DNA: TGTGCCAGTAGTGTGACCTCCGGGACAGGAGGGGTGGCTGAGCAGTTCTTC.

This rearrangement joins TRBV7-3 to TRBJ2-3, with D tentatively TRBD2 (6 bases). The CDR3 runs 12 residues. Germline CDR1 and CDR2: SGHTA and FQGTGA. Trimming took off 5 bases at V and 8 bases at J, with 11 bases between the two ends. The DNA for the CDR3 is TGTGCCAGCAGCCCGCCGGAGGGTACGCAGTATTTT. Its translation is CASSPPEGTQYF.

V is TRBV3-1 and J is TRBJ1-2; D not certain. The germline V gene encodes CDR1 LGHDT and CDR2 YNNKEL (reference sequence). The length of the CDR3 is 14 residues. V was pared by 1 base and J by 9 bases, with 15 bases between. The CDR3 nucleotides read TGTGCCAGCAGCCAAGTTAACGAGGCAGCTCGCTACACCTTC. It encodes CASSQVNEAARYTF.

The V and J genes are TRBV3-1 and TRBJ1-1; D unclear. The V and J ends lost 1 base and 2 bases respectively, with 14 bases between them. Germline V gene sequence: CDR1 LGHDT, CDR2 YNNKEL (reference sequence). The CDR3 loop spans 16 amino acids. CDR3 nucleotide sequence: TGTGCCAGCAGCCAAGGGGCAGCTGTAATCAACACTGAAGCTTTCTTT. This codes for CASSQGAAVINTEAFF. The variable domain in full, with the rest retrieved from reference TRBV3-1 and TRBJ1-1, is DTAVSQTPKYLVTQMGNDKSIKCEQNLGHDTMYWYKQDSKKFLKIMFSYNNKELIINETVPNRFSPKSPDKAHLNLHINSLELGDSAVYFCASSQGAAVINTEAFFGQGTRLTVV.

The chain couples TRBV30 to TRBJ2-5; D is ambiguous. In germline, CDR1 is GTSNPN, CDR2 SVGIG (reference sequence). V lost 8 bases to trimming and J lost 5 bases, with 9 bases between them. This CDR3 is built from 10 residues. The CDR3 DNA sequence: TGTGCCCTAGGGTTGGAGACCCAGTACTTC. Protein sequence: CALGLETQYF. Drawing the rest from reference TRBV30 and TRBJ2-5, the complete variable domain is SQTIHQWPATLVQPVGSPLSLECTVEGTSNPNLYWYRQAAGRGLQLLFYSVGIGQISSEVPQNLSASRPQDRQFILSSKKLLLSDSGFYLCALGLETQYFGPGTRLLVL.

The CDR3 region has the DNA TGTGCCAGCACCTTGGGACAGTCAAGGCCCCTCCACTTT. This sequence encodes CASTLGQSRPLHF. The chain uses TRBV12-3 or TRBV12-4 and TRBJ1-6, with 7 bases fitting TRBD1. V was pared by 7 bases and J by 13 bases, with 10 bases of the junction left unmatched. This CDR3 region has 13 residues.

This chain joins TRBV29-1 and TRBJ1-5; D gene ambiguous. CDR1 and CDR2 (germline): SQVTM, ANQGSEA. The length of the CDR3 is 14 residues. V was cut by 8 bases and J by 4 bases, with 18 bases left in between. The CDR3 sequence: CSLSREERNQPQHF. The DNA of the CDR3 is TGCAGCCTTTCTCGAGAGGAACGAAATCAGCCCCAGCATTTT.

This clonotype was detected once. The rearrangement uses TRBV5-1 and TRBJ2-3; weak D call: TRBD2 (6 bases). The CDR3 sequence is 16 residues long. The germline CDR1 and CDR2 sequences are SGHRS and YFSETQ. V was shortened by 0 bases and J by 2 bases, with 13 bases between the two germline ends. In DNA form, the CDR3 reads TGCGCCAGCAGCTTGGAGTGGGGGGTCGTCACAGATACGCAGTATTTT. Its translation is CASSLEWGVVTDTQYF.

CDR3 bases: TGCAGTGCTAGAGATTCGGCGCGGGGGGGCCAAGAGACCCAGTACTTC. Translating gives CSARDSARGGQETQYF. The chain is built from TRBV20-1 and TRBJ2-5; 9 nucleotides align to TRBD2. This CDR3 has 16 residues. After removal of 0 bases from V and 1 base from J, the junction contained 6 bases not matched to a gene. Per germline, CDR1 DFQATT and CDR2 SNEGSKA (reference sequence).

The genes are TRBV15 and TRBJ2-5; D call uncertain. This CDR3 has 14 amino acids. Trimming took off 1 base at V and 0 bases at J, with 6 bases between the two ends. Germline V gene data show CDR1 as LNHNV and CDR2 as YYDKDF (reference sequence). The CDR3 DNA is TGTGCCACCAGCAGAGGACGGGACCAAGAGACCCAGTACTTC. It encodes CATSRGRDQETQYF. Variable domain in full (rest from reference TRBV15 and TRBJ2-5): DAMVIQNPRYQVTQFGKPVTLSCSQTLNHNVMYWYQQKSSQAPKLLFHYYDKDFNNEADTPDNFQSRRPNTSFCFLDIRSPGLGDTAMYLCATSRGRDQETQYFGPGTRLLVL.

This chain uses TRBV20-1 with TRBJ2-2; D is possibly TRBD1 (6 bases). V lost 6 bases and J 6 bases, leaving 11 bases between the germline ends. Germline assignment: CDR1 DFQATT and CDR2 SNEGSKA (reference sequence). The CDR3 loop spans 12 amino acids. The CDR3 DNA reads as TGCAGTGCAAGGACAGTGGCCGGGGAGCTGTTTTTT. Amino acid sequence: CSARTVAGELFF.

This chain links TRBV30 with TRBJ2-5; D assignment may be TRBD1 or TRBD2 (6 bases each). Germline V gene lookup returns CDR1 GTSNPN and CDR2 SVGIG (reference sequence). CDR3 length: 12 residues. The V and J ends lost 4 bases and 4 bases respectively, with 10 bases between them. The DNA of the CDR3 is TGTGCCTGGAACACGGGGGCAGAGACCCAGTACTTC. Amino acids: CAWNTGAETQYF.

The DNA for the CDR3 is TGTGCCTGGAGCGGGGACAGGGGGTTCCAAGAGACCCAGTACTTC. Translation: CAWSGDRGFQETQYF. This chain joins TRBV30 and TRBJ2-5; TRBD1 agrees at 11 bases. This CDR3 contains 15 residues. Trimming at V came to 3 bases and at J to 1 base, leaving 4 bases not matched to a gene. Germline V gene lookup returns CDR1 GTSNPN and CDR2 SVGIG (reference sequence).

This chain connects TRBV29-1 to TRBJ1-3; TRBD1 agrees at 9 bases. CDR3 length: 13 residues. Germline-derived CDR1 and CDR2 are SQVTM and ANQGSEA. V lost 5 bases, J lost 6 bases, and 5 bases stayed unmatched. CDR3 residues: CSVSTGGENTIYF. CDR3 sequence (DNA): TGCAGCGTTTCTACAGGGGGCGAAAACACCATATATTTT.

The genes are TRBV3-1 and TRBJ1-1; TRBD1 is a possible D gene (6 bases). The CDR3 has 15 residues. Between the trimmed V and J ends, which lost 1 base and 7 bases, there was a span of 16 bases. Germline V gene sequence: CDR1 LGHDT, CDR2 YNNKEL (reference sequence). The CDR3 region is CASSQGGAGEFEAFF. For the CDR3, the DNA is TGTGCCAGCAGCCAAGGGGGGGCAGGGGAGTTTGAAGCTTTCTTT.

This clonotype occurred a few times. This sequence joins TRBV20-1 and TRBJ2-1, with 7 positions matching TRBD2. The CDR3 consists of 12 residues. Per the germline V gene, CDR1 is DFQATT and CDR2 is SNEGSKA (reference sequence). The junction had 5 bases not matched to a gene; V was cut back by 5 bases and J by 7 bases. CDR3 nucleotides: TGCAGTGCTGTCCGCGGGGGAAATGAGCAGTTCTTC. Protein product: CSAVRGGNEQFF.

The chain employs TRBV2 and TRBJ1-2; no definite D call. Trimming stripped 4 bases from V and 4 bases from J, with 10 bases between. This CDR3 is 13 amino acids long. Germline CDR1 SNHLY, CDR2 FYNNEI. The CDR3 DNA is TGTGCCAGCAGTGTGCAAGTGGGCTATGGCTACACCTTC. Protein product: CASSVQVGYGYTF.

The rearrangement uses TRBV18 and TRBJ1-4, with TRBD1 matching over 9 bases. Germline CDR1 reads KGHSH; CDR2 reads LQKENI. V shed 8 bases, J shed 6 bases, and the junction held 1 base outside the gene matches. This CDR3 has 12 residues. The CDR3 protein is CASRQGDEKLFF. In nucleotides, the CDR3 is TGTGCCAGCCGACAGGGGGATGAAAAACTGTTTTTT.

J is TRBJ1-1 and V is TRBV29-1, with D unresolved. V shed 4 bases and J shed 7 bases, with 13 bases lying between them. CDR3 length equals 12 residues. Germline loops: CDR1 SQVTM, CDR2 ANQGSEA. CDR3 bases: TGCAGCGTTGGGATAGCCCAGGTTGAAGCTTTCTTT. The encoded protein is CSVGIAQVEAFF. Using reference TRBV29-1 and TRBJ1-1 for the parts outside the CDR3, the full variable domain is SAVISQKPSRDICQRGTSLTIQCQVDSQVTMMFWYRQQPGQSLTLIATANQGSEATYESGFVIDKFPISRPNLTFSTLTVSNMSPEDSSIYLCSVGIAQVEAFFGQGTRLTVV.

This chain uses TRBV7-2 with TRBJ1-1; D gene ambiguous. There are 16 residues in the CDR3. Between the trimmed V and J ends, which lost 5 bases and 0 bases, there was a span of 16 bases. Germline CDR1 reads SGHTA; CDR2 reads FQGNSA. In DNA, the CDR3 is TGTGCCAGCAGCCTCAGTCCAGGCAGCATGAACACTGAAGCTTTCTTT. Its protein product is CASSLSPGSMNTEAFF.

This rearrangement joins TRBV24-1 to TRBJ2-3; TRBD1 matches 9 bases. From germline, CDR1 is KGHDR and CDR2 SFDVKD. Trimming removed 0 bases from V and 1 base from J; junction bases left unmatched: 7. The CDR3 length is 18 residues. CDR3 DNA: TGTGCCACCAGTGATTTGAGTTCTGACAGGGGGGGCACAGATACGCAGTATTTT. This translates into CATSDLSSDRGGTDTQYF.

This clonotype was observed a handful of times. The chain combines TRBV7-2 with TRBJ2-5; D gene unclear. Per germline, CDR1 SGHTA and CDR2 FQGNSA. V was cut by 1 base and J by 5 bases, with 5 bases left in between. There are 12 residues in the CDR3. The CDR3 spells CASSLGPETQYF. CDR3 sequence (DNA): TGTGCCAGCAGCTTAGGTCCCGAGACCCAGTACTTC.

This rearrangement joins TRBV29-1 to TRBJ2-3; TRBD2 aligns across 11 bases. The length of the CDR3 is 11 residues. Germline V gene sequence: CDR1 SQVTM, CDR2 ANQGSEA. V shed 5 bases, J shed 11 bases, and the junction held 3 bases outside the gene matches. The CDR3: CSVLTSGEQYF. In nucleotides, the CDR3 is TGCAGCGTTCTGACTAGCGGGGAGCAGTATTTT.